This entry lists 13 T cell receptor beta chains sequenced from one sample in a study of blood T cell repertoires in COVID-19. Sequenced by immunoSEQ multiplex PCR; TCRdb stores in-frame clones only, minus some. The table has hundreds of thousands of clones, about 90% seen once. Sequenced: peripheral blood. The origin of the receptors is a woman aged 35 to 49 who had recovered from COVID-19.

The sample holds a few counts of this clone. V and J are TRBV5-1 and TRBJ1-2; D unresolved. The V end lost 2 bases, the J end lost 6 bases, and 14 bases lay between the germline ends. CDR3 length equals 14 residues. Germline lookup yields CDR1 SGHRS and CDR2 YFSETQ. The CDR3 reads CASSFFRVEDGYTF. The CDR3 nucleotides read TGCGCCAGCAGCTTCTTTCGGGTAGAGGATGGCTACACCTTC. The full variable domain, with the rest looked up from reference TRBV5-1 and TRBJ1-2, is KAGVTQTPRYLIKTRGQQVTLSCSPISGHRSVSWYQQTPGQGLQFLFEYFSETQRNKGNFPGRFSGRQFSNSRSEMNVSTLELGDSALYLCASSFFRVEDGYTFGSGTRLTVV.

The chain recombines TRBV4-2 with TRBJ1-2; 8 bases align to TRBD1. The CDR3 sequence is 19 residues long. Trimming took 4 bases from V and 5 from J; bases not matched to a gene: 21. Germline V gene lookup returns CDR1 LGHNA and CDR2 YNFKEQ. The CDR3 sequence is CASSLRKGPGQGDSYGYTF. The CDR3 DNA is TGTGCCAGCAGCCTCAGAAAAGGCCCCGGACAGGGAGATTCGTATGGCTACACCTTC.

The chain links TRBV6-6 to TRBJ1-2, with a possible D match to TRBD1 (6 bases). This CDR3 region has 15 residues. From germline, CDR1 is MNHNY and CDR2 SVGAGI (reference sequence). V was pared by 0 bases and J by 8 bases, with 16 bases between. CDR3 in DNA: TGTGCCAGCAGTTACTCGTCAACAGGGAAGGACGGCTACACCTTC. Protein product: CASSYSSTGKDGYTF.

The chain is built from TRBV5-1 and TRBJ1-1; 7 bases fit TRBD1. Per the germline V gene, CDR1 is SGHRS and CDR2 is YFSETQ. The CDR3 sequence is 14 residues long. The trim removed 2 bases at V and 3 bases at J, leaving 4 bases unmatched. The CDR3 region is CASSLQGRHTEAFF. The DNA of the CDR3 is TGCGCCAGCAGCTTACAGGGGAGGCACACTGAAGCTTTCTTT.

This sequence joins TRBV19 and TRBJ1-1; no reliable D call. This CDR3 contains 13 residues. Trimming took off 3 bases at V and 6 bases at J, with 11 bases between the two ends. CDR1 is LNHDA and CDR2 is SQIVND in the germline V gene (reference sequence). CDR3 coding DNA: TGTGCCAGTAGTATGCCCAGGATCGCTGAAGCTTTCTTT. Encoded protein: CASSMPRIAEAFF.

The rearrangement joins TRBV7-8 to TRBJ2-2; maybe TRBD1 (6 bases). CDR3 size: 16 residues. V was cut by 0 bases and J by 7 bases, with 15 bases left in between. Germline V gene data show CDR1 as SGHVS and CDR2 as FQNEAQ. The chain's CDR3 is CASSLASGARGGELFF. DNA of the CDR3: TGTGCCAGCAGCTTAGCGTCAGGGGCGCGTGGCGGGGAGCTGTTTTTT.

J is TRBJ1-1 and V is TRBV19; 7 positions agree with TRBD1. Germline V gives CDR1 LNHDA, CDR2 SQIVND (reference sequence). The CDR3 spans 16 residues. Trimming at V came to 8 bases and at J to 1 base, leaving 13 bases not matched to a gene. CDR3 in DNA: TGTGCCAGTGGGAGTGAGGGTTACAGGGGGAACACTGAAGCTTTCTTT. Protein product: CASGSEGYRGNTEAFF.

The rearrangement uses TRBV11-3 and TRBJ2-7; D might be TRBD1 (5 bases). V lost 1 base to trimming and J lost 6 bases, with 10 bases between them. CDR1 and CDR2 (germline): SGHNT, YENEEA. This CDR3 spans 13 amino acids. CDR3 nucleotide sequence: TGTGCCAGCAGCTTAGTTCCAGGGATCGAGCAGTACTTC. It yields the protein CASSLVPGIEQYF.

The chain recombines TRBV7-2 with TRBJ1-1; D might be TRBD1 (5 bases). The length of the CDR3 is 15 residues. The V end lost 0 bases, the J end lost 2 bases, and 10 bases lay between the germline ends. Germline assignment: CDR1 SGHTA and CDR2 FQGNSA. The CDR3 reads CASSLAGRVNTEAFF. The CDR3 DNA follows: TGTGCCAGCAGCTTAGCGGGCAGGGTAAACACTGAAGCTTTCTTT. The variable domain in full, completed from reference TRBV7-2 and TRBJ1-1, reads GAGVSQSPSNKVTEKGKDVELRCDPISGHTALYWYRQSLGQGLEFLIYFQGNSAPDKSGLPSDRFSAERTGGSVSTLTIQRTQQEDSAVYLCASSLAGRVNTEAFFGQGTRLTVV.

The V and J genes are TRBV19 and TRBJ2-6, with 7 bases aligning to TRBD1. CDR1 and CDR2 (germline): LNHDA, SQIVND (reference sequence). The CDR3 runs 16 residues. V dropped 4 bases and J dropped 0; count of bases not matched to a gene: 3. The CDR3 DNA follows: TGTGCCAGTAGTAGAAACAGGGGCTCTGGGGCCAACGTCCTGACTTTC. It translates to CASSRNRGSGANVLTF. Supplemented by reference TRBV19 and TRBJ2-6, the full variable domain reads DGGITQSPKYLFRKEGQNVTLSCEQNLNHDAMYWYRQDPGQGLRLIYYSQIVNDFQKGDIAEGYSVSREKKESFPLTVTSAQKNPTAFYLCASSRNRGSGANVLTFGAGSRLTVL.

V is TRBV7-2 and J is TRBJ2-1, with 7 bases identical to TRBD2. This CDR3 is 13 amino acids long. Germline V gene sequence: CDR1 SGHTA, CDR2 FQGNSA. V gave up 3 bases and J gave up 10 bases; unmatched junction bases: 6. The CDR3 DNA follows: TGTGCCAGCAGCTTGGGGGGAGGGAGCGAGCAGTTCTTC. It specifies CASSLGGGSEQFF.

This chain joins TRBV4-3 and TRBJ2-7; 11 bases are a match to TRBD1. CDR1 LGHNA and CDR2 YSLEER come from the germline V gene. V lost 3 bases to trimming and J lost 3 bases; unmatched junction nucleotides: 7. This CDR3 contains 16 residues. CDR3 bases: TGCGCCAGCAGCCAGCGGCACGGGACAGGGGGCTACGAGCAGTACTTC. This codes for CASSQRHGTGGYEQYF.

This clone was counted once. The rearrangement joins TRBV2 to TRBJ2-1; the match to TRBD2 covers 11 bases. V lost 3 bases and J lost 9; bases outside the gene matches: 7. The germline CDR1 and CDR2 sequences are SNHLY and FYNNEI. The CDR3 length is 15 residues. CDR3 coding DNA: TGTGCCAGCAGTGATCTAGCGGGGGGCAGGAGTGAGCAGTTCTTC. Translated, it gives CASSDLAGGRSEQFF. Full variable domain (outside the CDR3, taken from reference TRBV2 and TRBJ2-1): EPEVTQTPSHQVTQMGQEVILRCVPISNHLYFYWYRQILGQKVEFLVSFYNNEISEKSEIFDDQFSVERPDGSNFTLKIRSTKLEDSAMYFCASSDLAGGRSEQFFGPGTRLTVL.